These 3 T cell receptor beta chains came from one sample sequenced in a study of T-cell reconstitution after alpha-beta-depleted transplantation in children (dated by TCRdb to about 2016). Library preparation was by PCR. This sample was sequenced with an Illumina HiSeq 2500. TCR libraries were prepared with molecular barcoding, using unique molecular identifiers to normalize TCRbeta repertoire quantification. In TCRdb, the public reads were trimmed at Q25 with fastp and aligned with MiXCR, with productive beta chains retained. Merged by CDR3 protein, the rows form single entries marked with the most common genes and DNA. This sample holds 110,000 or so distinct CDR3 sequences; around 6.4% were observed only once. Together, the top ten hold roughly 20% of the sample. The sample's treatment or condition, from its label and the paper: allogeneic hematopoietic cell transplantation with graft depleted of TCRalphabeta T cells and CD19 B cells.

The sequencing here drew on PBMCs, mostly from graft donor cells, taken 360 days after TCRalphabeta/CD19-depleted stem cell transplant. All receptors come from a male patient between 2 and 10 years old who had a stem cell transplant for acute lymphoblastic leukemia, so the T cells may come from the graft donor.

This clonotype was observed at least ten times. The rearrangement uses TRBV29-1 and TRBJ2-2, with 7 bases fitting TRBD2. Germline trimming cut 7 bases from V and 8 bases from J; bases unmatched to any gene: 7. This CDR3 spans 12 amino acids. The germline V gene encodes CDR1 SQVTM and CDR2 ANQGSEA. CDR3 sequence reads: CSASWGGGELFF. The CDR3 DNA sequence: TGCAGCGCTTCCTGGGGGGGAGGGGAGCTGTTTTTT.

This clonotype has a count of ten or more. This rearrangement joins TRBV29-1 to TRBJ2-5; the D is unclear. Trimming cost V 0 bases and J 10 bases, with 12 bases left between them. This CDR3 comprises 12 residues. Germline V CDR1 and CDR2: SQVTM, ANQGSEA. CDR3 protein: CSVEDLGDRQYF. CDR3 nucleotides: TGCAGCGTTGAAGATTTGGGCGATCGCCAGTACTTC.

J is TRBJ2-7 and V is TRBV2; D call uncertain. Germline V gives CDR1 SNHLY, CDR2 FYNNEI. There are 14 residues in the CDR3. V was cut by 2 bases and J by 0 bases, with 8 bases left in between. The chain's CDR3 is CASSERLGSYEQYF. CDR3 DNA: TGTGCCAGCAGTGAAAGACTGGGCTCCTACGAGCAGTACTTC.